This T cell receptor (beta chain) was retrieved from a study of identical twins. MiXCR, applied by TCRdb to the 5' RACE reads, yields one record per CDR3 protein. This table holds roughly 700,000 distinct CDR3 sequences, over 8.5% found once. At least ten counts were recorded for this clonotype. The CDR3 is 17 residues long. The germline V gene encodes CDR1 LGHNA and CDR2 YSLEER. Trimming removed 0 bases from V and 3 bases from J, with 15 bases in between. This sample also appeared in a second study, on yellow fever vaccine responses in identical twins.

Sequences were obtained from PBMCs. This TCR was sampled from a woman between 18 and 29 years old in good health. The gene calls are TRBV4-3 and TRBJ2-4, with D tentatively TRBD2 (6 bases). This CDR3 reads CASSQDWASDVKNIQYF. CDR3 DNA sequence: TGCGCCAGCAGCCAAGATTGGGCTAGCGATGTCAAAAACATTCAGTACTTC.